The 17 T cell receptor beta chains given below trace back to one sample, sequenced in a study of blood T cell repertoires in COVID-19. TCRdb's copy holds only in-frame clones and misses some; the assay was immunoSEQ multiplex PCR. This sample has some 200,000 clones, with 90% to 95% found just once. Material: peripheral blood. Receptors originate from a man aged 25 to 40 with COVID-19, enrolled during active disease.

The gene calls are TRBV12-3 or TRBV12-4 and TRBJ2-2; no definite D call. The CDR3 runs to 12 residues. The germline V and J ends were trimmed by 6 bases and 8 bases, with 10 bases remaining between them. The CDR3 is CASSFTVGELFF. The CDR3 nucleotides are TGTGCCAGCAGCTTTACAGTAGGGGAGCTGTTTTTT.

This clone occurred once. The chain carries TRBV18 and TRBJ2-5, with D tentatively TRBD2 (6 bases). The CDR3 totals 15 residues. Germline V CDR1 and CDR2: KGHSH, LQKENI. With 5 bases removed from V and 3 bases from J, the gap between germline ends came to 16 bases. Here the CDR3 DNA reads TGTGCCAGCTCAAGCTCGGGACTCAAAAAAGAGACCCAGTACTTC. Protein: CASSSSGLKKETQYF.

This chain links TRBV5-5 with TRBJ1-4; the D gene is possibly TRBD1 (6 bases). Germline V gene sequence: CDR1 SGHKS, CDR2 YYEKEE (reference sequence). Trimming cost V 2 bases and J 3 bases, with 14 bases left between them. This CDR3 is built from 16 residues. The CDR3 DNA is TGTGCCAGCAGCTTCCGGGGGGCCATCTCTAATGAAAAACTGTTTTTT. It specifies CASSFRGAISNEKLFF. The complete variable domain, with remaining parts taken from reference TRBV5-5 and TRBJ1-4, reads DAGVTQSPTHLIKTRGQQVTLRCSPISGHKSVSWYQQVLGQGPQFIFQYYEKEERGRGNFPDRFSARQFPNYSSELNVNALLLGDSALYLCASSFRGAISNEKLFFGSGTQLSVL.

The chain couples TRBV5-1 to TRBJ1-2; TRBD1 matches at 9 bases. The V and J ends lost 4 bases and 3 bases, in that order; junction bases with no gene match: 10. Per germline, CDR1 SGHRS and CDR2 YFSETQ. This CDR3 spans 16 amino acids. The CDR3 coding sequence is TGCGCCAGCAGCGTTATACAGGGGGCGAAGGACTATGGCTACACCTTC. Translating it yields CASSVIQGAKDYGYTF. The full variable domain, in which reference TRBV5-1 and TRBJ1-2 provide the parts outside the CDR3, is KAGVTQTPRYLIKTRGQQVTLSCSPISGHRSVSWYQQTPGQGLQFLFEYFSETQRNKGNFPGRFSGRQFSNSRSEMNVSTLELGDSALYLCASSVIQGAKDYGYTFGSGTRLTVV.

This clone was picked up one time. The V and J genes are TRBV18 and TRBJ1-3, with D unresolved. Trimming took off 2 bases at V and 3 bases at J, with 5 bases between the two ends. Germline CDR1 reads KGHSH; CDR2 reads LQKENI. The CDR3 covers 13 residues. CDR3 in amino acids: CASSPSRGNTIYF. CDR3 DNA sequence: TGTGCCAGCTCACCAAGCCGTGGAAACACCATATATTTT.

This chain links TRBV7-2 with TRBJ1-1, with TRBD1 as a possible D gene (6 bases). Germline values: CDR1 SGHTA, CDR2 FQGNSA. The CDR3 consists of 13 residues. Trimming took off 3 bases at V and 6 bases at J, with 11 bases between the two ends. The CDR3 sequence: CASSFPGAPEAFF. Here the CDR3 DNA reads TGTGCCAGCAGCTTTCCAGGGGCACCTGAAGCTTTCTTT.

The chain has TRBV10-2 and TRBJ1-6; 11 nucleotides agree with TRBD1. This CDR3 region has 14 residues. Germline values: CDR1 WSHSY, CDR2 SAAADI. The V and J ends lost 7 bases and 8 bases, in that order; junction bases with no gene match: 4. CDR3 loop: CASIMGQGDSPLHF. The CDR3 DNA follows: TGCGCCAGCATCATGGGACAGGGGGATTCACCCCTCCACTTT.

The rearrangement joins TRBV7-9 to TRBJ1-2; 7 bases align to TRBD1. The CDR3 has 17 residues. Germline trimming cut 6 bases from V and 7 bases from J; bases unmatched to any gene: 20. The germline gives CDR1 SEHNR, CDR2 FQNEAQ (reference sequence). CDR3 sequence (DNA): TGTGCCAGCAGTGAGAAACGGGACAGCCCCGGTACAGGTGGCTACACCTTC. It specifies CASSEKRDSPGTGGYTF.

The chain carries TRBV9 and TRBJ2-7, with TRBD2 matching 8 bases. CDR3 length equals 16 residues. J lost 2 bases, V lost 4 bases, and 11 bases had no gene match. CDR1 and CDR2 (germline): SGDLS, YYNGEE. Here the CDR3 reads CASSQGVGGAPYEQYF. CDR3 sequence (DNA): TGTGCCAGCAGCCAAGGTGTCGGGGGGGCCCCCTACGAGCAGTACTTC.

This chain uses TRBV2 with TRBJ1-1, with D perhaps TRBD1 (5 bases). From germline, CDR1 is SNHLY and CDR2 FYNNEI. The CDR3 is made up of 13 amino acids. V lost 6 bases to trimming and J lost 6 bases, with 14 bases between them. The CDR3 loop is CASSPGRGAEAFF. The CDR3 DNA is TGTGCCAGCAGCCCCGGCCGGGGGGCTGAAGCTTTCTTT.

J is TRBJ2-5 and V is TRBV5-5, with TRBD2 identical over 11 bases. The CDR3 runs 17 residues. The V and J ends lost 0 bases and 5 bases, in that order; junction bases with no gene match: 9. From germline, CDR1 is SGHKS and CDR2 YYEKEE (reference sequence). The CDR3, as DNA: TGTGCCAGCAGCTTGGCGACTAGCGGGGACCCCAGGGAGACCCAGTACTTC. This sequence encodes CASSLATSGDPRETQYF.

The J gene is TRBJ2-2, the V gene TRBV10-1; 9 bases align to TRBD1. The ends lost 8 bases at V and 0 bases at J; junction bases unmatched: 4. Germline V gene sequence: CDR1 WNHNN, CDR2 SYGVQD (reference sequence). The CDR3 extends over 15 amino acids. The CDR3: CASGTGNANTGELFF. CDR3 coding DNA: TGCGCCAGCGGGACAGGGAACGCGAACACCGGGGAGCTGTTTTTT.

V usage is TRBV18 and J usage is TRBJ1-5; D is perhaps TRBD1 (6 bases). This CDR3 comprises 16 residues. Germline-derived CDR1 and CDR2 are KGHSH and LQKENI. Trimming removed 3 bases from V and 3 bases from J, with 15 bases in between. This CDR3 is CASSPSGAGNNQPQHF. Here the CDR3 DNA reads TGTGCCAGCTCACCTTCAGGGGCAGGGAACAATCAGCCCCAGCATTTT.

Points on this clone: Other nucleotide sequences from this sample produce the same CDR3. This rearrangement joins TRBV4-1 to TRBJ2-2; TRBD1 aligns across 11 bases. The length of the CDR3 is 18 residues. Germline CDR1 reads MGHRA; CDR2 reads YSYEKL. The V segment lost 3 bases and the J segment 0 bases; nucleotides outside the gene matches: 6. CDR3 bases: TGCGCCAGCAGCCAGACCGGGACAGGGGGTGCGAACACCGGGGAGCTGTTTTTT. It yields the protein CASSQTGTGGANTGELFF.

The chain uses TRBV6-6 and TRBJ2-2; D is perhaps TRBD2 (5 bases). This CDR3 is built from 15 residues. CDR1 MNHNY and CDR2 SVGAGI come from the germline V gene (reference sequence). The germline V and J ends were trimmed by 7 bases and 1 base, with 13 bases remaining between them. CDR3 region: CASIARGLNTGELFF. The DNA of the CDR3 is TGTGCCAGCATCGCAAGAGGACTGAACACCGGGGAGCTGTTTTTT.

V usage is TRBV5-5 and J usage is TRBJ1-2; TRBD1 agrees at 8 bases. In germline, CDR1 is SGHKS, CDR2 YYEKEE (reference sequence). This CDR3 region has 15 residues. The trim removed 3 bases at V and 4 bases at J, leaving 8 bases unmatched. Here the CDR3 reads CASSSSTGVGYGYTF. The CDR3 region has the DNA TGTGCCAGCAGCTCTTCGACAGGGGTCGGCTATGGCTACACCTTC.

V is TRBV2 and J is TRBJ1-2; TRBD1 matches at 7 bases. This CDR3 is 14 amino acids long. Trimming cost V 0 bases and J 8 bases; bases outside gene matches: 6. Germline loops: CDR1 SNHLY, CDR2 FYNNEI. This chain's CDR3 is CASSEAGGFGGYTF. CDR3 sequence (DNA): TGTGCCAGCAGTGAAGCAGGGGGCTTCGGCGGCTACACCTTC.